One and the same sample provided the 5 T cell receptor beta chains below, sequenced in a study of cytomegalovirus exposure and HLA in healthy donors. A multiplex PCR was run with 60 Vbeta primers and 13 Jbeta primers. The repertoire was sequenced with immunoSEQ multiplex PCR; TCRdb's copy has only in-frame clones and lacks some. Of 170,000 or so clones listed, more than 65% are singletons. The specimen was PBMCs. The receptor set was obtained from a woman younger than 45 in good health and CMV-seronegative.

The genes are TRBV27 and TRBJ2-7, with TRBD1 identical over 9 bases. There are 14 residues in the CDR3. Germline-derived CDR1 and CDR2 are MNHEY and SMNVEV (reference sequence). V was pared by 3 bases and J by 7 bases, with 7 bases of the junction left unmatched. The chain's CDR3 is CASSFGDRAREQYF. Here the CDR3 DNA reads TGTGCCAGCAGTTTCGGGGACAGGGCGAGGGAGCAGTACTTC.

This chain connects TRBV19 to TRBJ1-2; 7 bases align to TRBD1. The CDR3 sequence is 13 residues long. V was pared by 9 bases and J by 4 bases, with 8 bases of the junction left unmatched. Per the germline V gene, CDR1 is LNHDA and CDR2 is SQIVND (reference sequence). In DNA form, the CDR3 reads TGTGCCAGCATGGACAGGTCCATCTATGGCTACACCTTC. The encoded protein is CASMDRSIYGYTF.

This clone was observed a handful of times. CDR3 in amino acids: CASSLARGYGYTF. The CDR3 DNA reads as TGTGCCAGCAGCTTAGCCAGGGGTTATGGCTACACCTTC. The chain uses TRBV11-2 and TRBJ1-2; TRBD1 is a possible D gene (6 bases). Deletions cut 1 base from V and 5 bases from J, with 8 bases between. The germline gives CDR1 SGHAT, CDR2 FQNNGV. The CDR3 consists of 13 residues.

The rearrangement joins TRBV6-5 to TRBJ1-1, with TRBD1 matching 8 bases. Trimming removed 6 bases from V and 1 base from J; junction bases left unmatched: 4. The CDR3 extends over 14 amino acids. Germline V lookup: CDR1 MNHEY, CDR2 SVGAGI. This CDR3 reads CASRNRGKNTEAFF. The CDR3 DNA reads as TGTGCCAGCAGGAACAGGGGGAAGAACACTGAAGCTTTCTTT.

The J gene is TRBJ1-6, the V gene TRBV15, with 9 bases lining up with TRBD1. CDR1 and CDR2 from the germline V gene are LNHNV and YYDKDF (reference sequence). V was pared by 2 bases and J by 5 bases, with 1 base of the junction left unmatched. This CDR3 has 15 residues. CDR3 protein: CATSRRQGDNSPLHF. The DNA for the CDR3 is TGTGCCACCAGCAGAAGACAGGGGGATAATTCACCCCTCCACTTT.